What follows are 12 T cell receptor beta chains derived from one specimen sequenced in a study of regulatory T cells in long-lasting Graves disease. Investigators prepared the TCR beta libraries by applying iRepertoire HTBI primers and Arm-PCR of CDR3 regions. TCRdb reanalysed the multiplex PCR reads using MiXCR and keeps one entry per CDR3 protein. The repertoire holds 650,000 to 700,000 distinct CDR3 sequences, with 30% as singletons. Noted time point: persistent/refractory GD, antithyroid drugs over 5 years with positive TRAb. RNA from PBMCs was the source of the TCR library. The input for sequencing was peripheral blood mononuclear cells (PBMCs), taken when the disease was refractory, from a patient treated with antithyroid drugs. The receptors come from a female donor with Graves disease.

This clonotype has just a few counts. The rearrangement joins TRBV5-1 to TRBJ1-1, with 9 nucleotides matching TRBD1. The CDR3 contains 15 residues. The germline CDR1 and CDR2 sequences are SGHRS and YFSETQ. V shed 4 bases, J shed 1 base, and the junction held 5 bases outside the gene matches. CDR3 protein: CASSGQDRGNTEAFF. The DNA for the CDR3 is TGCGCCAGCAGCGGTCAGGACAGGGGGAACACTGAAGCTTTCTTT.

CDR3 in DNA: TGTGCCAGCAGTAGCGGAGGGGACGGCTCTTACGAGCAGTACTTC. Translated, it gives CASSSGGDGSYEQYF. The chain combines TRBV6-2 or TRBV6-3 with TRBJ2-7, with D perhaps TRBD2 (6 bases). With 5 bases removed from V and 4 bases from J, the gap between germline ends came to 18 bases. Per the germline V gene, CDR1 is MNHEY and CDR2 is SVGEGT. The CDR3 runs to 15 residues.

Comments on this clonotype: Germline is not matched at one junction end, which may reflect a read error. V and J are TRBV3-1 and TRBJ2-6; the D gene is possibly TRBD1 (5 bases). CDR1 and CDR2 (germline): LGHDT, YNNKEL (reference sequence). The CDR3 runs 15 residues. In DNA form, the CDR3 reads TGTGCCAGCAGCCCTCTTTTCTCTGGGGCCAACGTCCTGGCTTTC. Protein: CASSPLFSGANVLAF.

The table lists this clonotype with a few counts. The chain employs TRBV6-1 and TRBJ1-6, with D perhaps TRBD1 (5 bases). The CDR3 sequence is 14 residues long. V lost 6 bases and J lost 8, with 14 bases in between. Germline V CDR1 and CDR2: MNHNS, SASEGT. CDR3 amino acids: CASRPGTSDSPLHF. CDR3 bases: TGTGCCAGCAGGCCAGGGACCTCTGATTCACCCCTCCACTTT.

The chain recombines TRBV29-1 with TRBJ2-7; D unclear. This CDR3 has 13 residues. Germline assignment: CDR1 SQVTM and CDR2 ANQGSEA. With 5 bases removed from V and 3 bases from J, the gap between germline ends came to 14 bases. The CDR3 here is CSVRHPNSYEQYF. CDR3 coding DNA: TGCAGCGTTCGACATCCAAACAGCTACGAGCAGTACTTC.

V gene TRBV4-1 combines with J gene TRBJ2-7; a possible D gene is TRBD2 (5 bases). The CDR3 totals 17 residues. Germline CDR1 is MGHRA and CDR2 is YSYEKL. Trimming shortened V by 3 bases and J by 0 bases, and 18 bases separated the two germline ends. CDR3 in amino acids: CASSQASAGDFSYEQYF. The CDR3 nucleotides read TGCGCCAGCAGCCAGGCTTCTGCGGGCGACTTCTCCTACGAGCAGTACTTC.

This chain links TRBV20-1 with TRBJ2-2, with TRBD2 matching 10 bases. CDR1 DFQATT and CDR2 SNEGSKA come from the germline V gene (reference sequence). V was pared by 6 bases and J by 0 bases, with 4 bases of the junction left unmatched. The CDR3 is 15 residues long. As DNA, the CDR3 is TGCAGTGCCCCAGGGACTAGCGCGAACACCGGGGAGCTGTTTTTT. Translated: CSAPGTSANTGELFF.

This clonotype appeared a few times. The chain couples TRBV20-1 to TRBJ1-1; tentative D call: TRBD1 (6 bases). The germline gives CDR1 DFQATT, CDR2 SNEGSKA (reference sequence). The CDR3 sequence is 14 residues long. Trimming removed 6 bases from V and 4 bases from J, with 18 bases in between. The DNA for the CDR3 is TGCAGTGCCCTGGGCCCGGGGGCGCCCACTGAAGCTTTCTTT. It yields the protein CSALGPGAPTEAFF.

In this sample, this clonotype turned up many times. The CDR3: CASSVYRQGLYYGYTF. The CDR3 region has the DNA TGTGCCAGCAGTGTGTATCGACAGGGCCTTTACTATGGCTACACCTTC. This chain joins TRBV6-1 and TRBJ1-2; 7 bases are a match to TRBD1. From germline, CDR1 is MNHNS and CDR2 SASEGT. V shed 4 bases, J shed 3 bases, and the junction held 11 bases outside the gene matches. The CDR3 runs 16 residues.

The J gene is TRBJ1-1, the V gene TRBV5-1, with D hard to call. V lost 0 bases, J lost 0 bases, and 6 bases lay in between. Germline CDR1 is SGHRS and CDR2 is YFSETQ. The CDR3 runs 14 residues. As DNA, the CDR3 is TGCGCCAGCAGCTTGGACAAGATGAACACTGAAGCTTTCTTT. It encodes CASSLDKMNTEAFF.

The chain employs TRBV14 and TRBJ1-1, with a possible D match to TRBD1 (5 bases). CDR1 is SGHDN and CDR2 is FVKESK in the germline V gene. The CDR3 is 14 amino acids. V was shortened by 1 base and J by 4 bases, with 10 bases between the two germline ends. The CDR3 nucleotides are TGTGCCAGCAGCCAAGCAGGGTGGGTCACTGAAGCTTTCTTT. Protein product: CASSQAGWVTEAFF.

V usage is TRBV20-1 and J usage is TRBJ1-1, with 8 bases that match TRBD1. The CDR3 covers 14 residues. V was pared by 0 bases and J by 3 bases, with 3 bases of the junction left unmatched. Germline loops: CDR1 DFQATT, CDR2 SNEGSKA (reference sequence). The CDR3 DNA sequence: TGCAGTGCTAGAGACCGACAGGGGTACACTGAAGCTTTCTTT. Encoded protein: CSARDRQGYTEAFF.